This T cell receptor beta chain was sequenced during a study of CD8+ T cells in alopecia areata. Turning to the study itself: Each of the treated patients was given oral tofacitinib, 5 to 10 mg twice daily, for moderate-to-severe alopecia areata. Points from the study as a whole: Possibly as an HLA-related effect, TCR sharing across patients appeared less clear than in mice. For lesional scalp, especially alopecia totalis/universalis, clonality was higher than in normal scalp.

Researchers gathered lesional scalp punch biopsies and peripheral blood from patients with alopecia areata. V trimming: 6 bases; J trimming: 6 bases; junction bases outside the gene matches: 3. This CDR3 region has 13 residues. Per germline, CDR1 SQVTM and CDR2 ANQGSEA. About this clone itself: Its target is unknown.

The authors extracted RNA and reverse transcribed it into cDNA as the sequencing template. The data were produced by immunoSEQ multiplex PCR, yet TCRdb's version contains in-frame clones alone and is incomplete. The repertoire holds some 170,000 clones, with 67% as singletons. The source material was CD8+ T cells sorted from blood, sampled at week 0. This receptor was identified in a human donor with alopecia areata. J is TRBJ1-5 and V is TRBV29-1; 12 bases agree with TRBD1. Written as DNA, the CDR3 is TGCAGCGTCGGGACAGGGGGCGGTCAGCCCCAGCATTTT. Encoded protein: CSVGTGGGQPQHF.